The entry below gives a single T cell receptor (beta chain) sequence along with its context. As originally analysed: Cell counts per sample came from amplifying reference gene primers. Measured with immunoSEQ multiplex PCR; TCRdb has only the in-frame clones, and not every one. V, J and clone size are those of that table, while D and trimming were read from the DNA. The sample holds roughly 180,000 clones, roughly 87% seen once. The sample originates from a study of blood T cell repertoires in COVID-19. Symptom resolution, clearance, or two negative PCRs marked donors in Cohort 3 as recovered. The CDR3 contains 14 residues. V lost 1 base and J lost 1, with 6 bases in between. The germline CDR1 and CDR2 sequences are LGHDT and YNNKEL (reference sequence).

This receptor was taken from a woman aged 25-40 years who had recovered from COVID-19. Sequenced input: PBMCs or T cells enriched from blood (not recorded which). This chain links TRBV3-1 (or the pseudogene TRBV3-2) with TRBJ2-3; possibly TRBD2 for D (6 bases). CDR3 DNA sequence: TGTGCCAGCAGCCAAGGGAGGGGCACAGATACGCAGTATTTT. Translation: CASSQGRGTDTQYF.